This T cell receptor beta chain was retrieved from a study of PD-L1 blockade in urothelial cancer. The protocol was immunoSEQ multiplex PCR, while the TCRdb copy is restricted to in-frame clones and leaves out a portion. The sample gives 70,000 to 75,000 clones, 85% to 90% of which show up once; about 3.2% is in the top ten. The CDR3 has 14 amino acids. With V trimmed by 3 bases and J by 5 bases, 6 bases remained unmatched. CDR1 is MNHEY and CDR2 is SVGAGI in the germline V gene. The chain recombines TRBV6-5 with TRBJ1-2, with 7 bases matching TRBD1. This material consisted of PBMCs, taken around atezolizumab (anti-PD-L1) treatment. The receptor comes from a man in his sixties with urothelial cancer. The CDR3 is CASSYRGRAYGYTF. The CDR3 nucleotides are TGTGCCAGCAGTTATAGGGGGCGCGCGTATGGCTACACCTTC.